These T cell receptor beta chains were read from a single sample in a study of Ad26.COV2.S vaccination and SARS-CoV-2 variants. Repertoires were generated with immunoSEQ multiplex PCR, while TCRdb's copy carries only in-frame clones and drops some. Seen here are 300,000 to 400,000 clones, 90% observed once, and the top ten hold about 5%. The sequenced sample was peripheral blood, obtained in a trial of Ad26.COV2.S vaccine versus placebo. These receptors all stem from a person between 18 and 59 years old who received the Ad26.COV2.S COVID-19 vaccine or a placebo. Both conserved end residues are part of each CDR3. A D gene is named only where the DNA matches it firmly. Rows may omit the clone size; those that give it use once, few, many or a size class.

TRBV29-1	-	-	TRBJ2-1	TGCAGCGTTGAGGGTGCGGTCCGGTACGGAGACAATGAGCAGTTCTTC	CSVEGAVRYGDNEQFF
TRBV7-8	-	-	TRBJ1-2	TGTGCCAGCAGCCATATCGATGAGAACTATGGCTACACCTTC	CASSHIDENYGYTF
TRBV7-9	-	-	TRBJ1-1	TGTGCCAGCAGCCCCATTAGCGAGGGATCAGCTTTCTTT	CASSPISEGSAFF
TRBV6-1	-	-	TRBJ1-1	TGTGCCAGCAGTGAAAGTTCGGAGGGAATGAACACTGAAGCTTTCTTT	CASSESSEGMNTEAFF
TRBV19	-	-	TRBJ1-1	TGTGCCAGTAGTATGGGGCATTGGGGCACTGAAGCTTTCTTT	CASSMGHWGTEAFF
TRBV7-9	-	-	TRBJ2-7	TGTGCCAGCAGCTCCCGCGGGACAGCAACCTACGAGCAGTACTTC	CASSSRGTATYEQYF
TRBV11-2	-	-	TRBJ1-2	TGTGCCAGCAGCTTAGAAGGGGCCGGCTACACCTTC	CASSLEGAGYTF
TRBV5-6	once	-	TRBJ1-1	TGTGCCAGCAGCCTCAGGGGCGGGAACACTGAAGCTTTCTTT	CASSLRGGNTEAFF
TRBV3-1/TRBV3-2	-	-	TRBJ1-1	TGTGCCAGCAGCCAAGCACTTTTCACCACAGACACTGAAGCTTTCTTT	CASSQALFTTDTEAFF
TRBV6-2/TRBV6-3	-	-	TRBJ2-1	TGTGCCAGCAGTTTCCTCCACATAGATAGGAGCTCCTACAATGAGCAGTTCTTC	CASSFLHIDRSSYNEQFF
TRBV30	-	-	TRBJ1-1	TGTGCCTGGAGTACTAACATGAACACTGAAGCTTTCTTT	CAWSTNMNTEAFF
TRBV7-2	-	-	TRBJ2-3	TGTGCCAGCAGCCTTACCCGTAACACAGATACGCAGTATTTT	CASSLTRNTDTQYF
TRBV27	-	-	TRBJ2-2	TGTGCCAGCGGGGACGGTCTTGCCGGGGAGCTGTTTTTT	CASGDGLAGELFF
TRBV18	-	-	TRBJ2-1	TGTGCCAGCTCACCAAGGCTTCTGAATGAGCAGTTCTTC	CASSPRLLNEQFF
TRBV19	-	-	TRBJ2-2	TGTGCCAGTCGACCCCTTCACCGGGACAAGGGCGGCGGGGAGCTGTTTTTT	CASRPLHRDKGGGELFF
TRBV24-1	few	-	TRBJ1-1	TGTGCCACCAGGGAACCTCGATCTGGGGCTGAAGCTTTCTTT	CATREPRSGAEAFF